This T cell receptor (beta chain) emerged from a study of cytomegalovirus exposure and HLA in healthy donors. As regards this clone: Antigen specificity is unknown.

Study-wide results and caveats: Later examination showed HLA-associated TCR beta chains had greater clonal expansion than equally common others. HLA allele associations emerged for roughly 16,000 TCR beta sequences in a later analysis, at 0.05 false discovery rate. A highly shared variant cluster was judged a likely technical artifact. Later on, analysis showed that most CMV-associated TCR beta chains appeared to be HLA-restricted.

Germline V gives CDR1 SGHNT, CDR2 YENEEA. The CDR3 is 13 amino acids. V lost 3 bases and J 7 bases, leaving 10 bases between the germline ends. The PCR made use of 60 Vbeta and 13 Jbeta primers. Clones were sequenced by immunoSEQ multiplex PCR, and TCRdb holds only the in-frame ones, with some missing. The sample has 110,000 to 150,000 clones, about four fifths seen once. This sequence was found in a woman aged 18-29 years in good health and CMV-seropositive. The sample consisted of PBMCs. The chain is built from TRBV11-3 and TRBJ2-1; D is possibly TRBD1 (6 bases). The CDR3: CASSLGARNEQFF. CDR3 sequence (DNA): TGTGCCAGCAGCTTGGGGGCCAGGAATGAGCAGTTCTTC.